This passage covers 9 T cell receptor beta chains from one sample sequenced in a study of graft-versus-host responses after intestinal transplantation. Libraries were prepared by immunoSEQ multiplex PCR; TCRdb keeps only in-frame clonotypes and omits some of them. Of about 9,500 clones listed, over 75% are singletons. The sample was PBMCs, taken more than 230 days after intestinal transplant. The receptors shown here come from a human patient who received an intestinal transplant, so some T cells may come from the graft donor.

This clone occurred a few times. This chain joins TRBV10-3 and TRBJ1-1; D is possibly TRBD1 (5 bases). Trimming pared 4 bases from V and 0 bases from J, leaving 12 bases between. Germline V gene lookup returns CDR1 ENHRY and CDR2 SYGVKD. The CDR3 is 15 residues long. The CDR3 protein is CAISVGRLLNTEAFF. CDR3 in DNA: TGTGCCATCAGTGTGGGACGGCTTTTGAACACTGAAGCTTTCTTT.

The chain is built from TRBV7-2 and TRBJ1-1; 8 bases line up with TRBD1. Trimming removed 3 bases from V and 7 bases from J; junction bases left unmatched: 7. From germline, CDR1 is SGHTA and CDR2 FQGNSA. This CDR3 region has 14 residues. In DNA form, the CDR3 reads TGTGCCAGCAGCTTGTCCCCGACAGGGGTTGAAGCTTTCTTT. As protein: CASSLSPTGVEAFF.

The CDR3 coding sequence is TGTGCCAGCAGCCGGACTAGCGAGGGTACGCAGTATTTT. Translated: CASSRTSEGTQYF. The chain has TRBV7-8 and TRBJ2-3; 9 positions match TRBD2. The germline gives CDR1 SGHVS, CDR2 FQNEAQ. This CDR3 has 13 residues. V lost 5 bases to trimming and J lost 8 bases; unmatched junction nucleotides: 5.

This chain links TRBV28 with TRBJ2-5, with no clear D. The CDR3 loop spans 14 amino acids. Germline CDR1 and CDR2: MDHEN and SYDVKM. Trimming took 4 bases from V and 1 from J, leaving 10 bases between them. The CDR3, as DNA: TGTGCCAGCAGTTCCGACTCATTCCAAGAGACCCAGTACTTC. This translates into CASSSDSFQETQYF.

This sequence joins TRBV9 and TRBJ2-2; a weak D match, TRBD1 (5 bases). Trimming removed 2 bases at V and 3 bases at J, with 8 bases between. This CDR3 region has 14 residues. Germline values: CDR1 SGDLS, CDR2 YYNGEE. Written as DNA, the CDR3 is TGTGCCAGCAGCGTCGGACAACACACCGGGGAGCTGTTTTTT. Its translation: CASSVGQHTGELFF.

The sample holds one count of this clone. The CDR3 spells CTNRGLNTGELFF. The DNA for the CDR3 is TGCACCAACAGGGGGCTGAACACCGGGGAGCTGTTTTTT. The gene calls are TRBV29-1 and TRBJ2-2; 9 bases are a match to TRBD1. CDR3 length equals 13 residues. Germline CDR1 reads SQVTM; CDR2 reads ANQGSEA.

V gene TRBV11-2 combines with J gene TRBJ2-2; 9 positions agree with TRBD1. The CDR3 sequence is 15 residues long. Germline CDR1 and CDR2: SGHAT and FQNNGV. V lost 4 bases and J lost 5; bases outside the gene matches: 5. The CDR3 nucleotides are TGTGCCAGCAGCTCCATACAGGGGGCGACCGGGGAGCTGTTTTTT. Translation: CASSSIQGATGELFF.

The rearrangement joins TRBV27 to TRBJ2-2; 9 bases agree with TRBD2. Germline CDR1 is MNHEY and CDR2 is SMNVEV (reference sequence). The trim removed 3 bases at V and 4 bases at J, leaving 6 bases unmatched. CDR3 length: 16 amino acids. The CDR3 coding sequence is TGTGCCAGCAGTTTTCAGCGGGAGGTATTCACCGGGGAGCTGTTTTTT. It is translated as CASSFQREVFTGELFF.

This CDR3 reads CASSALSGSYNEQFF. The CDR3 DNA follows: TGTGCCAGCAGCGCCTTATCTGGGTCCTACAATGAGCAGTTCTTC. The rearrangement uses TRBV9 and TRBJ2-1, with no clear D. The CDR3 extends over 15 amino acids. Germline assignment: CDR1 SGDLS and CDR2 YYNGEE. The V end was cut by 3 bases, the J end by 1 base, with 11 bases between.